This T cell receptor beta chain was documented in a study of prognosis after radiotherapy for stage I lung cancer. With two-round multiplex PCR, TCR beta CDR3 sequences were amplified from genomic DNA. Amplification in first-round PCR relied on primers specific to each TRBV and TRBJ gene. TCRdb re-called the multiplex PCR reads through MiXCR, storing one row per CDR3 protein. The sample shows approximately 17,000 distinct CDR3 sequences, 35% to 45% of them seen only once. The receptor was derived from a donor at least 50 years old with non-small cell lung cancer. The sequences come from PBMCs, collected before or after stereotactic body radiation therapy (not recorded which).

This CDR3 reads CASSRSTTGINSPLHF. CDR3 coding DNA: TGCGCCAGCTCCCGCTCGACCACAGGGATTAATTCACCCCTCCACTTT. This chain links TRBV5-1 with TRBJ1-6, with D perhaps TRBD1 (6 bases). The V gene's germline CDR1 is SGHRS and CDR2 YFSETQ. The ends were cut back, 7 bases at V and 6 bases at J, with 20 bases in the middle. This CDR3 region has 16 residues.